These T cell receptor beta chains were read from a single sample in a study of vaccination effects on CD4 cells after COVID-19. No cognate antigen is known for these TCRs. The repertoire was sequenced with immunoSEQ multiplex PCR; TCRdb's copy has only in-frame clones and lacks some. The sample holds approximately 65,000 clones, about 74% seen once. This material consisted of CD4+ T cells from PBMCs cultured with HCoV-229E spike peptides, taken after COVID-19 vaccination. Source of these receptors: a human donor who received a COVID-19 vaccine. The CDR3 runs from the conserved cysteine through the conserved F or W. A D gene is named only where the DNA matches it firmly. Expanded clones get a size class; other rows say once, few or many, or leave the size out.

V gene: TRBV2; clone size: NA; D gene: TRBD1; J gene: TRBJ2-3; CDR3 DNA: TGTGCCAGCAGTCCAGACAGGGGAACAGATACGCAGTATTTT; CDR3 protein: CASSPDRGTDTQYF
V gene: TRBV6-5; clone size: once; D gene: NA; J gene: TRBJ1-5; CDR3 DNA: TGTGCCAGCAGTCTCTCAAAAAATAGCAATCAGCCCCAGCATTTT; CDR3 protein: CASSLSKNSNQPQHF
V gene: TRBV6-5; clone size: NA; D gene: NA; J gene: TRBJ1-6; CDR3 DNA: TGTGCCAGCAGTACAGAGTATAATTCACCCCTCCACTTT; CDR3 protein: CASSTEYNSPLHF
V gene: TRBV9; clone size: NA; D gene: NA; J gene: TRBJ2-5; CDR3 DNA: TGTGCCAGCAGTCTAAACGGACTCCAAGAGACCCAGTACTTC; CDR3 protein: CASSLNGLQETQYF
V gene: TRBV4-3; clone size: NA; D gene: TRBD2; J gene: TRBJ2-5; CDR3 DNA: TGCGCCAGCAGCCAAGATTTAATAGCGGGGGGAGGAGAGACCCAGTACTTC; CDR3 protein: CASSQDLIAGGGETQYF
V gene: TRBV7-2; clone size: NA; D gene: TRBD1; J gene: TRBJ2-1; CDR3 DNA: TGTGCCAGCAGCTCGGGACAGGCCTACAATGAGCAGTTCTTC; CDR3 protein: CASSSGQAYNEQFF
V gene: TRBV5-1; clone size: NA; D gene: NA; J gene: TRBJ2-1; CDR3 DNA: TGCGCCAGCAGCTTGACCGGTGAGCAGTTCTTC; CDR3 protein: CASSLTGEQFF
V gene: TRBV9; clone size: NA; D gene: NA; J gene: TRBJ2-2; CDR3 DNA: TGTGCCAGCAGCGCACAGGGAGTCGACACCGGGGAGCTGTTTTTT; CDR3 protein: CASSAQGVDTGELFF
V gene: TRBV3-1/TRBV3-2; clone size: NA; D gene: NA; J gene: TRBJ2-2; CDR3 DNA: TGTGCCAGCAGCAACAGGAACACCGGGGAGCTGTTTTTT; CDR3 protein: CASSNRNTGELFF
V gene: TRBV5-6; clone size: NA; D gene: NA; J gene: TRBJ1-6; CDR3 DNA: TGTGCCAGCAGCTTGCCGACAGCGCTCAGTTCACCCCTCCACTTT; CDR3 protein: CASSLPTALSSPLHF
V gene: TRBV18; clone size: NA; D gene: TRBD1; J gene: TRBJ1-2; CDR3 DNA: TGTGCCAGCTCACCACCCCTAACAGGGGTTGGCGGCTACACCTTC; CDR3 protein: CASSPPLTGVGGYTF
V gene: TRBV24-1; clone size: NA; D gene: TRBD1; J gene: TRBJ2-3; CDR3 DNA: TGTGCCACCAGTGATCGGACAGGCCCCATAGATACGCAGTATTTT; CDR3 protein: CATSDRTGPIDTQYF